The following is a TCR beta chain sequence with its context. Trimming removed 4 bases from V and 5 bases from J; junction bases left unmatched: 12. CDR1 is SEHNR and CDR2 is FQNEAQ in the germline V gene (reference sequence). CDR3 length equals 18 residues. This entry is derived from a study of cytomegalovirus exposure and HLA in healthy donors. PCR involved 60 Vbeta and 13 Jbeta primers. Generated by immunoSEQ multiplex PCR, the TCRdb table keeps only in-frame clones and is missing some. The sample has roughly 200,000 clones; approximately 77% are singletons. The chain links TRBV7-9 to TRBJ2-5; 14 nucleotides align to TRBD2. The receptor was derived from a man in his forties in good health and CMV-seropositive. The specimen sequenced was PBMCs. The CDR3 nucleotides read TGTGCCAGCAGCTCCCCCGGCGGGACTAGCGGGGGCGCGGAGACCCAGTACTTC. This translates into CASSSPGGTSGGAETQYF.